A selection of T cell receptor beta chains follows, all from one sample in a study of vaccination effects on CD4 cells after COVID-19. Their cognate antigens are unknown. Assay: immunoSEQ multiplex PCR; the TCRdb copy retains only in-frame clones and omits some. This table holds 40,000 or so clones, roughly 87% found once. The sequenced sample was CD4+ T cells from PBMCs cultured without peptide, obtained before COVID-19 vaccination. These receptors all stem from a human donor who received a COVID-19 vaccine. CDR3s include the opening cysteine and the closing phenylalanine or tryptophan. The order of the fields is V gene, D gene, clone size, J gene, CDR3 DNA, CDR3 protein. D genes are given only for firm matches. Size is omitted from some rows. Given values are once, few, many or a class for expanded clones.

TRBV6-2/TRBV6-3	.	.	TRBJ2-2	TGTGCCAGCAGTTACTCGAGGGGGACCGGGGAGCTGTTTTTT	CASSYSRGTGELFF
TRBV7-2	.	.	TRBJ1-5	TGTGCCAGCAGCCTTTCAGGGTTTCAGCCCCAGCATTTT	CASSLSGFQPQHF
TRBV3-1/TRBV3-2	.	.	TRBJ1-3	TGTGCCAGCAGCCGGGGGAGCGGAAACACCATATATTTT	CASSRGSGNTIYF
TRBV29-1	TRBD1	.	TRBJ2-5	TGCAGCGTTGGACAGGGTTCCCAAGAGACCCAGTACTTC	CSVGQGSQETQYF
TRBV9	.	once	TRBJ1-1	TGTGCCAGCAGCCCAAGGGTAAAGAACACTGAAGCTTTCTTT	CASSPRVKNTEAFF
TRBV7-2	.	.	TRBJ2-3	TGTGCCAGCAGCCCCAGGGGGGTCACAGATACGCAGTATTTT	CASSPRGVTDTQYF
TRBV3-1/TRBV3-2	.	.	TRBJ2-6	TGTGCCAGCAGCCATATTAGGGACTCCGGGGCCAACGTCCTGACTTTC	CASSHIRDSGANVLTF
TRBV11-3	TRBD1	.	TRBJ2-5	TGTGCCAGCAGTTCAGGGGGTTCGGAGACCCAGTACTTC	CASSSGGSETQYF
TRBV7-9	TRBD1	.	TRBJ1-5	TGTGCCAGCAGCTTAGCGAGTGGGACAGGGGCTCAGCCCCAGCATTTT	CASSLASGTGAQPQHF
TRBV2	.	.	TRBJ2-5	TGTGCCAGCAGTTGGAATCACGAAGAGACCCAGTACTTC	CASSWNHEETQYF
TRBV15	.	.	TRBJ2-5	TGTGCCACCAGCAGAGACAGGGGCTCGGAGACCCAGTACTTC	CATSRDRGSETQYF
TRBV5-1	.	.	TRBJ1-2	TGCGCCAGCAGCTTAGACACTGGTATGGGTGGCTACACCTTC	CASSLDTGMGGYTF
TRBV19	.	.	TRBJ1-1	TGTGCCAGTACCCGCCTGGGACCGGAGAACACTGAAGCTTTCTTT	CASTRLGPENTEAFF
TRBV30	.	few	TRBJ2-2	TGTGCCTGGAGGTTGACAGTCGGGGAGCTGTTTTTT	CAWRLTVGELFF
TRBV29-1	.	.	TRBJ1-4	TGCAGCGGGGTGGACGGAGCAACTAATGAAAAACTGTTTTTT	CSGVDGATNEKLFF
TRBV6-5	.	.	TRBJ1-5	TGTGCCAGCAGCGGGGATTCTATTAGCAATCAGCCCCAGCATTTT	CASSGDSISNQPQHF
TRBV18	.	.	TRBJ1-3	TGTGCCAGCTCACCGGTCAGGGTCTCTGGAAACACCATATATTTT	CASSPVRVSGNTIYF
TRBV19	.	.	TRBJ1-2	TGTGCCAGTAGTAGGGCAGGACCCCTAACTGGCTATGGCTACACCTTC	CASSRAGPLTGYGYTF
TRBV5-5	.	.	TRBJ1-5	TGTGCCAGCAGCTTGATAATTGGTCAGGGAGGTCAGCCCCAGCATTTT	CASSLIIGQGGQPQHF
TRBV6-4	.	.	TRBJ1-1	TGTGCCAGCAGTGATGGCATCAGCGGCACTGAAGCTTTCTTT	CASSDGISGTEAFF
TRBV5-4	TRBD2	.	TRBJ2-5	TGTGCCAGCACCCTAGCGGGGGTGGAGACCCAGTACTTC	CASTLAGVETQYF
TRBV20-1	.	.	TRBJ2-3	TGCAGTGCTAGTCCCGTAGTGGGGTTAGTAGCGCTTTGGGATACGCAGTATTTT	CSASPVVGLVALWDTQYF
TRBV15	.	once	TRBJ1-4	TGTGCCACCATGAGGGGGTCAAATGAAAAACTGTTTTTT	CATMRGSNEKLFF
TRBV7-9	.	.	TRBJ1-1	TGTGCCAGCAGCTTAGCCAGCGGGGCAACTTCCCGGAGGGCTTTCTTT	CASSLASGATSRRAFF
TRBV11-2	TRBD2	.	TRBJ2-5	TGTGCCAGCAGCGGTAACCGCGGGGGGGCGGGAGAGACCCAGTACTTC	CASSGNRGGAGETQYF
TRBV9	TRBD2	.	TRBJ2-1	TGTGCCAGCAGCGTAGCCAGCGGGGGGCATGAGCAGTTCTTC	CASSVASGGHEQFF
TRBV7-2	.	.	TRBJ1-1	TGTGCCAGCAGCTTAGCGCGGGGTCAGAGGACTGAAGCTTTCTTT	CASSLARGQRTEAFF
TRBV4-2	.	.	TRBJ1-1	TGTGCCAGCAGCCCCTTGCGCGGAGAAGTGAACACTGAAGCTTTCTTT	CASSPLRGEVNTEAFF
TRBV5-1	.	.	TRBJ2-3	TGCGCCAGCAGCTTCGGCAGACCTAGCACAGATACGCAGTATTTT	CASSFGRPSTDTQYF
TRBV28	.	.	TRBJ2-3	TGTGCCGTCCGCGGGACAAATGCGCAGTATTTT	CAVRGTNAQYF
TRBV3-1/TRBV3-2	.	once	TRBJ1-1	TGTGCCAGCAGCCGGAGAGGGACCGAGAACACTGAAGCTTTCTTT	CASSRRGTENTEAFF